This T cell receptor beta chain was sequenced for a study of cytomegalovirus exposure and HLA in healthy donors. Notes on the study in general: Accounts indicate the classifier identified cytomegalovirus status with strong specificity and sensitivity. In a later analysis, productive TCRs from donors in an Asian-associated ancestry cluster reportedly carried fewer N-insertions than the cohort mean.

Germline V lookup: CDR1 ENHRY, CDR2 SYGVKD. The V gene end was trimmed by 3 bases and the J gene end by 6 bases; junction bases not matched to a gene: 5. The CDR3 is 14 residues long. The PCR had 60 Vbeta and 13 Jbeta primers. Clones were sequenced by immunoSEQ multiplex PCR, and TCRdb holds only the in-frame ones, with some missing. The data hold under 200,000 clones, with about 80% observed a single time. Details on this clone: No antigen is known for it.

This chain joins TRBV10-3 and TRBJ2-1; 7 positions match TRBD2. The sample consisted of PBMCs. This TCR was recovered from a woman aged 25-40 years in good health and CMV-seropositive. Here the CDR3 reads CAISDRDYPNEQFF. The CDR3 nucleotides read TGTGCCATCAGTGACAGGGACTACCCCAATGAGCAGTTCTTC.